This T cell receptor (beta chain) appears in the sequencing data of a study of beta chain features in type 1 diabetes. Germline CDR1 and CDR2: MDHEN and SYDVKM. V lost 8 bases, J lost 1 base, and 11 bases lay in between. The CDR3 covers 13 residues. General study points: Lower insertion and higher deletion counts appeared at VDJ junctions in type 1 diabetes patients. In every one of the four CD4+ subsets, TCRB CDR3s were moderately but significantly shorter in Type 1 diabetes patients.

Concerning this clone: Its antigen is unknown.

A heparinised blood draw that averaged roughly 110 mL was obtained once from each donor. It was via CD45RO/CCR7/CD25/CD127/CD95/CD27 that CD4+ naive, central memory, regulatory and stem cell-like memory cells were sorted. Sorting produced populations that all topped 95% purity. TCRB transcripts that were expressed got sequenced, as all of the isolated RNA had been reverse transcribed. The table came from immunoSEQ multiplex PCR; TCRdb's copy has only in-frame clones and leaves some out. Of hundreds of thousands of clones listed, about 12% are singletons. The rearrangement joins TRBV28 to TRBJ2-5; possible D gene TRBD1, 6 bases. This clonotype was sampled from a young woman with type 1 diabetes. Material for sequencing was naive CD4+ T cells from blood. This chain's CDR3 is CASGVDSQETQYF. Here the CDR3 DNA reads TGTGCCAGCGGGGTGGACAGCCAAGAGACCCAGTACTTC.